A selection of T cell receptor beta chains follows, all from one sample in a study of blood T cells in healthy people across ages. TCRdb independently ran MiXCR on the 5' RACE reads; one entry per CDR3 protein. In the table there are approximately 780,000 distinct CDR3 sequences, under 30% of which are singletons. This same sample was also part of a study on T cells of mothers and their children.

Sequencing was performed on blood. These receptors were taken from a boy aged 5-17 years in good health. CDR3s include the opening cysteine and the closing phenylalanine or tryptophan. The D gene is left open where the match is weak. Rows may omit the clone size; those that give it use once, few, many or a size class.

few,TRBV2,TRBJ1-2,-,CASSEAGDPAF,TGTGCCAGCAGTGAAGCGGGGGATCCGGCCTTC
-,TRBV2,TRBJ1-5,-,CASTKGDNQPQHF,TGTGCCAGCACCAAGGGGGACAATCAGCCCCAGCATTTT
few,TRBV20-1,TRBJ2-1,-,CSARSDNEQFF,TGCAGTGCTAGAAGTGACAATGAGCAGTTCTTC
-,TRBV7-2,TRBJ1-4,-,CASSLPRTAATNEKLFF,TGTGCCAGCAGCTTACCCAGGACCGCAGCAACTAATGAAAAACTGTTTTTT
-,TRBV7-2,TRBJ2-1,-,CATTAKSWGEQFF,TGTGCCACTACGGCAAAATCCTGGGGTGAGCAGTTCTTC
few,TRBV10-2,TRBJ1-4,-,CASRDIRESNEKLFF,TGCGCCAGCAGGGACATCAGAGAATCTAATGAAAAACTGTTTTTT
-,TRBV6-6,TRBJ2-5,TRBD1,CAARDRSGPRETQYF,TGTGCCGCCCGGGACAGGTCCGGCCCTAGGGAGACCCAGTACTTC
few,TRBV20-1,TRBJ2-5,TRBD1,CSARIDDRGQETQYF,TGCAGTGCTAGGATAGATGACAGGGGCCAAGAGACCCAGTACTTC
-,TRBV28,TRBJ2-1,TRBD2,CASSPAGDNEQFF,TGTGCCAGCAGTCCAGCGGGGGACAATGAGCAGTTCTTC
-,TRBV9,TRBJ1-2,TRBD1,CASSVGQVGYGYTF,TGTGCCAGCAGCGTCGGACAGGTCGGCTATGGCTACACCTTC
few,TRBV24-1,TRBJ1-2,TRBD1,CATSDAGQEHGYTF,TGTGCCACCAGTGATGCGGGACAGGAACATGGCTACACCTTC
-,TRBV29-1,TRBJ2-5,-,CSQNFLDHKQETQYF,TGCAGCCAGAACTTTCTGGACCACAAACAAGAGACCCAGTACTTC
few,TRBV20-1,TRBJ2-5,-,CSAVRVSQETQYF,TGCAGTGCGGTCCGGGTATCCCAAGAGACCCAGTACTTC
-,TRBV12-3/TRBV12-4,TRBJ2-4,-,CASSELNIQYF,TGTGCCAGCTCGGAGCTAAACATTCAGTACTTC
-,TRBV9,TRBJ2-5,-,CASSPKTGLEQYF,TGTGCCAGCAGCCCAAAGACAGGCCTGGAGCAGTACTTC
few,TRBV20-1,TRBJ2-2,-,CSASHRPGELFF,TGCAGTGCTAGTCACAGGCCCGGGGAGCTGTTTTTT
few,TRBV27,TRBJ1-1,TRBD1,CASSTQGGWEEAFF,TGTGCCAGCAGCACACAGGGGGGCTGGGAGGAAGCTTTCTTT
few,TRBV11-1,TRBJ2-7,TRBD2,CASSRNGLASSYEQYF,TGTGCCAGCAGCCGAAACGGACTAGCGTCTTCCTACGAGCAGTACTTC
-,TRBV6-5,TRBJ1-2,-,CASSYSLSRANYGYTF,TGTGCCAGCAGTTACTCCTTATCAAGGGCAAACTATGGCTACACCTTC
few,TRBV6-5,TRBJ2-5,-,CASSYSGTRKETQYF,TGTGCCAGCAGTTACTCCGGGACTCGAAAAGAGACCCAGTACTTC
-,TRBV14,TRBJ2-1,TRBD1,CASSQDPYTGTGSRNEQFF,TGTGCCAGCAGCCAAGACCCCTATACCGGGACAGGGTCGCGGAATGAGCAGTTCTTC
-,TRBV6-5,TRBJ2-2,-,CASSYWGTSNTGELFF,TGTGCCAGCAGTTACTGGGGGACCTCGAACACCGGGGAGCTGTTTTTT
-,TRBV6-6,TRBJ2-1,TRBD2,CASSPQLAGGNEQFF,TGTGCCAGCAGTCCTCAACTAGCGGGGGGGAATGAGCAGTTCTTC
-,TRBV27,TRBJ2-7,-,CASSFSEGSYEQYF,TGTGCCAGCAGTTTTAGTGAGGGCTCCTACGAGCAGTACTTC
-,TRBV12-3/TRBV12-4,TRBJ2-5,-,CASTHRTGRETQYF,TGTGCCAGCACCCACAGGACGGGGCGAGAGACCCAGTACTTC
few,TRBV12-3/TRBV12-4,TRBJ2-1,TRBD2,CASSFLSGGGGEQFF,TGTGCCAGCAGTTTCCTTAGCGGGGGCGGGGGTGAGCAGTTCTTC
few,TRBV5-1,TRBJ2-5,TRBD1,CASSLTGTGEETQYF,TGCGCCAGCAGCTTAACCGGGACAGGGGAGGAGACCCAGTACTTC
few,TRBV12-3/TRBV12-4,TRBJ2-6,-,CASSFQGTANVLTF,TGTGCCAGCAGTTTCCAGGGAACGGCCAACGTCCTGACTTTC
many,TRBV7-3,TRBJ2-7,-,CASSLRPGASYEQYF,TGTGCCAGCAGCTTAAGGCCAGGGGCCTCCTACGAGCAGTACTTC
few,TRBV7-6,TRBJ2-5,TRBD1,CASSPLGTGDQETQYF,TGTGCCAGCAGCCCTCTCGGGACAGGGGACCAAGAGACCCAGTACTTC
-,TRBV10-3,TRBJ2-7,-,CAISDPDRAGEQYF,TGTGCCATCAGTGACCCAGACAGGGCGGGGGAGCAGTACTTC
few,TRBV2,TRBJ2-2,-,CASSEGGRNTGELFF,TGTGCCAGCAGTGAGGGGGGAAGGAACACCGGGGAGCTGTTTTTT
-,TRBV6-5,TRBJ1-2,TRBD1,CASSPTGVANYGYTF,TGTGCCAGCAGTCCCACAGGGGTCGCTAACTATGGCTACACCTTC
-,TRBV2,TRBJ2-2,-,CASRGPTNTGELFF,TGTGCCAGCAGAGGGCCAACGAACACCGGGGAGCTGTTTTTT
few,TRBV24-1,TRBJ2-2,-,CATSDFEAINTGELFF,TGTGCCACCAGTGATTTTGAAGCTATTAACACCGGGGAGCTGTTTTTT
-,TRBV6-5,TRBJ1-2,-,CASSYSYGNYGYTF,TGTGCCAGCAGTTACTCTTACGGGAACTATGGCTACACCTTC